The subject of this entry is one TCR beta chain. These data come from a study of blood T cell repertoires in COVID-19. Study context: The United States, Italy and Spain supplied acute and convalescent COVID-19 samples. From T cells, B-cell-depleted T cells, or PBMCs came the material, which was cDNA or gDNA.

Clinical histories supplied by participants themselves formed the basis of cohort assignment. V lost 5 bases to trimming and J lost 6 bases; unmatched junction nucleotides: 8. Germline-derived CDR1 and CDR2 are MNHEY and SMNVEV (reference sequence). The CDR3 loop spans 15 amino acids. As processed by the authors: It was from reference gene primer amplification that nucleated cell counts were estimated. The protocol was immunoSEQ multiplex PCR, while the TCRdb copy is restricted to in-frame clones and leaves out a portion. That table is the source of V, J and clone size, and D and trimming were worked out from the DNA. The repertoire includes roughly 250,000 clones, 87% of them detected once, and about 6% sits in the top ten.

The chain combines TRBV27 with TRBJ1-5; 9 bases agree with TRBD1. The clonotype comes from a woman in her 30s with acute COVID-19. The sample consisted of PBMCs or T cells enriched from blood (not recorded which). In nucleotides, the CDR3 is TGTGCCAGCAGTCCACAACAGGGGGCTGGTCAGCCCCAGCATTTT. This gives the protein CASSPQQGAGQPQHF.